These 31 T cell receptor beta chains share one sample of origin, sequenced in a study of cytomegalovirus exposure and HLA in healthy donors. PCR used 60 Vbeta primers and 13 Jbeta primers. Sequenced by immunoSEQ multiplex PCR; TCRdb stores in-frame clones only, minus some. Among 150,000 to 200,000 clones listed, about 70% were seen once. Sample: PBMCs. The receptors were sampled from a man aged 30-40 years in good health and CMV-seropositive.

This chain joins TRBV7-3 and TRBJ2-7; possibly TRBD2 for D (6 bases). This CDR3 spans 20 amino acids. In germline, CDR1 is SGHTA, CDR2 FQGTGA. Trimming took 2 bases from V and 4 from J, leaving 30 bases between them. This chain's CDR3 is CASSLRLIRDFPNPRYEQYF. The CDR3 DNA reads TGTGCCAGCAGCTTACGATTAATAAGGGACTTTCCCAATCCTAGATACGAGCAGTACTTC.

V is TRBV27 and J is TRBJ1-2; D remains unclear. V was clipped by 4 bases and J by 10 bases, with 10 bases between them. The CDR3 contains 11 residues. The germline V gene encodes CDR1 MNHEY and CDR2 SMNVEV (reference sequence). CDR3 coding DNA: TGTGCCAGCAGTTATTCAGGAATCTACACCTTC. The encoded protein is CASSYSGIYTF.

The chain couples TRBV9 to TRBJ2-3, with 8 bases lining up with TRBD2. V was clipped by 1 base and J by 0 bases; unmatched bases: 4. CDR3 length: 16 residues. Germline loops: CDR1 SGDLS, CDR2 YYNGEE. In DNA form, the CDR3 reads TGTGCCAGCAGCGTACGGGAGGGTATAAGCACAGATACGCAGTATTTT. Amino acids: CASSVREGISTDTQYF. Supplemented by reference TRBV9 and TRBJ2-3, the full variable domain reads DSGVTQTPKHLITATGQRVTLRCSPRSGDLSVYWYQQSLDQGLQFLIQYYNGEERAKGNILERFSAQQFPDLHSELNLSSLELGDSALYFCASSVREGISTDTQYFGPGTRLTVL.

The rearrangement joins TRBV10-3 to TRBJ2-7, with 10 nucleotides matching TRBD1. V was clipped by 7 bases and J by 0 bases; unmatched bases: 6. The CDR3 spans 15 residues. Germline assignment: CDR1 ENHRY and CDR2 SYGVKD. CDR3 sequence (DNA): TGTGCCATCACCATCGGACAGGGGGTCTCCTACGAGCAGTACGTC. Amino acid sequence: CAITIGQGVSYEQYV.

The rearrangement uses TRBV10-2 and TRBJ2-1; TRBD1 is a possible D gene (7 bases). The germline V and J ends were trimmed by 1 base and 2 bases, with 12 bases remaining between them. CDR1 and CDR2 (germline): WSHSY, SAAADI. The CDR3 is 16 amino acids. CDR3 sequence: CASSEFQGGPYNEQFF. CDR3 DNA: TGCGCCAGCAGTGAGTTTCAGGGGGGCCCCTACAATGAGCAGTTCTTC.

The rearrangement joins TRBV27 to TRBJ2-2; tentative D call: TRBD1 (5 bases). V lost 5 bases to trimming and J lost 3 bases, with 13 bases between them. Germline values: CDR1 MNHEY, CDR2 SMNVEV (reference sequence). The CDR3 has 15 residues. The CDR3 loop is CASSRARVDTGELFF. The DNA of the CDR3 is TGTGCCAGCAGTAGGGCCAGGGTGGACACCGGGGAGCTGTTTTTT.

The rearrangement joins TRBV4-2 to TRBJ2-2; TRBD2 matches at 9 bases. The junction had 4 bases not matched to a gene; V was cut back by 4 bases and J by 4 bases. The CDR3 runs 15 residues. The germline CDR1 and CDR2 sequences are LGHNA and YNFKEQ. The CDR3 protein is CASSPSSGATGELFF. DNA of the CDR3: TGTGCCAGCAGCCCTTCTAGCGGGGCCACCGGGGAGCTGTTTTTT.

This clone turned up a few times. The gene calls are TRBV7-9 and TRBJ2-5; 8 bases align to TRBD1. The CDR3 runs 13 residues. Germline V gene lookup returns CDR1 SEHNR and CDR2 FQNEAQ (reference sequence). J gave up 5 bases and V 7 bases, and 6 bases lay outside the gene matches. CDR3: CASTPGGYETQYF. The CDR3 DNA follows: TGTGCCAGCACCCCAGGGGGCTACGAGACCCAGTACTTC.

DNA of the CDR3: TGTGCCAGCAGCCCTCAGGGGTACTATGGCTACACCTTC. Protein sequence: CASSPQGYYGYTF. The chain joins TRBV5-4 to TRBJ1-2, with TRBD1 as a possible D gene (6 bases). CDR3 length equals 13 residues. The germline V and J ends were trimmed by 4 bases and 3 bases, with 10 bases remaining between them. Germline CDR1 and CDR2: SGHNT and YYREEE (reference sequence).

This sequence joins TRBV6-5 and TRBJ1-2, with 8 positions matching TRBD1. J gave up 5 bases and V 1 base, and 3 bases lay outside the gene matches. From germline, CDR1 is MNHEY and CDR2 SVGAGI. The CDR3 contains 14 residues. CDR3 region: CASSYFQGAYGYTF. The CDR3 DNA sequence: TGTGCCAGCAGTTACTTTCAGGGGGCGTATGGCTACACCTTC.

This clone was detected only once. The rearrangement joins TRBV2 to TRBJ1-6, with a weak D call TRBD1 (6 bases). Germline V gene data show CDR1 as SNHLY and CDR2 as FYNNEI. V lost 10 bases and J 9 bases, leaving 19 bases between the germline ends. This CDR3 region has 14 residues. CDR3 nucleotides: TGTGCCAACAAAGAGGACAGTAGCCTTTCACCCCTCCACTTT. It codes for CANKEDSSLSPLHF.

The chain is built from TRBV19 and TRBJ1-1, with 7 nucleotides matching TRBD1. CDR1 is LNHDA, CDR2 SQIVND, per germline (reference sequence). V trimming: 4 bases; J trimming: 4 bases; junction bases outside the gene matches: 6. The CDR3 contains 14 residues. The CDR3 spells CASSRGQLGTEAFF. The CDR3 DNA reads TGTGCCAGTAGTAGGGGACAGTTGGGCACTGAAGCTTTCTTT.

On this clone: Other nucleotide sequences in the sample specify the same CDR3. The V call is TRBV30, the J call TRBJ2-1, with D unclear. CDR3 length equals 11 residues. With 0 bases removed from V and 8 bases from J, the gap between germline ends came to 5 bases. The germline V gene encodes CDR1 GTSNPN and CDR2 SVGIG (reference sequence). The chain's CDR3 is CAWSVRDEQFF. The CDR3 DNA is TGTGCCTGGAGTGTACGGGATGAGCAGTTCTTC.

The rearrangement uses TRBV19 and TRBJ1-1; no reliable D call. The CDR3 has 13 residues. CDR1 and CDR2 (germline): LNHDA, SQIVND (reference sequence). V shed 0 bases and J shed 10 bases, with 12 bases lying between them. The CDR3, as DNA: TGTGCCAGTAGTATAGATATGACTAAGACAGCTTTCTTT. Residues: CASSIDMTKTAFF.

On this clone itself: This CDR3 is also generated by other DNA sequences in the sample. The rearrangement uses TRBV28 and TRBJ2-1, with 10 bases matching TRBD2. Germline CDR1 MDHEN, CDR2 SYDVKM. The CDR3 covers 14 residues. V was pared by 3 bases and J by 6 bases, with 2 bases of the junction left unmatched. CDR3 nucleotide sequence: TGTGCCAGCAGTTTCAGCGGGAGGGCCAATGAGCAGTTCTTC. Protein product: CASSFSGRANEQFF.

There are a few counts of this clone. The chain links TRBV4-2 to TRBJ1-1, with 7 bases identical to TRBD1. This CDR3 has 14 amino acids. Per germline, CDR1 LGHNA and CDR2 YNFKEQ. V trimming: 3 bases; J trimming: 6 bases; junction bases outside the gene matches: 7. CDR3 protein: CASSQITGEAEAFF. For the CDR3, the DNA is TGTGCCAGCAGCCAGATCACAGGGGAGGCTGAAGCTTTCTTT.

This clone was found a few times. The CDR3 DNA is TGTGCTAGTGGTCTGAGTACTGAAGCTTTCTTT. This gives the protein CASGLSTEAFF. V is TRBV12-5 and J is TRBJ1-1; no firm D call. The V end lost 5 bases, the J end lost 5 bases, and 6 bases lay between the germline ends. CDR1 and CDR2 (germline): LGHNT, FRNRAP. The CDR3 covers 11 residues.

J is TRBJ1-1 and V is TRBV30; no firm D call. Germline V gene data show CDR1 as GTSNPN and CDR2 as SVGIG (reference sequence). V lost 4 bases and J lost 3, with 6 bases in between. The CDR3 extends over 11 amino acids. The CDR3 nucleotides are TGTGCCTGGACCCGGGACACTGAAGCTTTCTTT. Protein: CAWTRDTEAFF.

V gene TRBV6-5 combines with J gene TRBJ2-3; tentative D call: TRBD1 (7 bases). With 6 bases removed from V and 1 base from J, the gap between germline ends came to 14 bases. The CDR3 is 15 amino acids. From germline, CDR1 is MNHEY and CDR2 SVGAGI. CDR3 DNA: TGTGCCAGCAGCCGCGGGACAGTTCGCACAGATACGCAGTATTTT. Translation gives CASSRGTVRTDTQYF.

In its sample, this clone was seen a few times. The chain has TRBV7-3 and TRBJ1-4, with D possibly TRBD1 on 6 matching bases. The V end was cut by 1 base, the J end by 4 bases, with 13 bases between. The CDR3 extends over 16 amino acids. The germline CDR1 and CDR2 sequences are SGHTA and FQGTGA. The CDR3 bases are TGTGCCAGCAGCTTAATGAGAACAGGGATTAATGAAAAACTGTTTTTT. The encoded protein is CASSLMRTGINEKLFF.

This sequence joins TRBV10-2 and TRBJ1-1, with 11 bases fitting TRBD1. Losses at the gene ends were 8 bases for V and 4 bases for J; bases not matched to a gene: 6. This CDR3 has 14 amino acids. Germline loops: CDR1 WSHSY, CDR2 SAAADI. DNA of the CDR3: TGCGCCAGCGCCGGGACAGGGGGTTTCACTGAAGCTTTCTTT. Amino acids: CASAGTGGFTEAFF.

The chain recombines TRBV5-1 with TRBJ1-5; D is uncertain. The CDR3 sequence is 13 residues long. Trimming took 2 bases from V and 4 from J, leaving 7 bases between them. CDR1 and CDR2 from the germline V gene are SGHRS and YFSETQ. The CDR3 bases are TGCGCCAGCAGCTTAGACACTAATCAGCCCCAGCATTTT. Translation gives CASSLDTNQPQHF.

The chain carries TRBV19 and TRBJ2-1; 11 nucleotides match TRBD2. Trimming cost V 4 bases and J 7 bases; bases outside gene matches: 6. Germline CDR1 is LNHDA and CDR2 is SQIVND (reference sequence). The CDR3 runs to 15 residues. The CDR3 DNA reads TGTGCCAGTAGTACGGGACTAGCGGTAAAGAATGAGCAGTTCTTC. This sequence encodes CASSTGLAVKNEQFF. Full variable domain (missing parts from reference TRBV19 and TRBJ2-1): DGGITQSPKYLFRKEGQNVTLSCEQNLNHDAMYWYRQDPGQGLRLIYYSQIVNDFQKGDIAEGYSVSREKKESFPLTVTSAQKNPTAFYLCASSTGLAVKNEQFFGPGTRLTVL.

The V and J genes are TRBV6-5 and TRBJ1-5, with D tentatively TRBD1 (6 bases). Germline V lookup: CDR1 MNHEY, CDR2 SVGAGI. Between the trimmed V and J ends, which lost 7 bases and 8 bases, there was a span of 15 bases. This CDR3 spans 13 amino acids. CDR3 sequence reads: CASTPPPGEPQHF. The CDR3 coding sequence is TGTGCCAGCACCCCACCCCCAGGGGAGCCCCAGCATTTT.

This chain connects TRBV5-1 to TRBJ2-7; 7 bases map to TRBD1. CDR3 size: 16 residues. V was clipped by 0 bases and J by 2 bases; unmatched bases: 8. The germline V gene has CDR1 SGHRS and CDR2 YFSETQ. CDR3 protein: CASSLDRDSVTYEQYF. CDR3 DNA sequence: TGCGCCAGCAGCTTGGACCGGGACAGCGTTACCTACGAGCAGTACTTC.

V gene TRBV18 combines with J gene TRBJ1-4, with TRBD1 matching 9 bases. The junction had 4 bases not matched to a gene; V was cut back by 2 bases and J by 0 bases. CDR3 length equals 17 residues. Germline loops: CDR1 KGHSH, CDR2 LQKENI. The CDR3 DNA is TGTGCCAGCTCACCAGGGGGACAGGGATCAACTAATGAAAAACTGTTTTTT. Amino acids: CASSPGGQGSTNEKLFF.

This clone has only a few counts. This chain joins TRBV2 and TRBJ1-5, with unresolved D. Looked up from germline, CDR1 is SNHLY and CDR2 is FYNNEI. The CDR3 length is 15 residues. The V end was cut by 10 bases, the J end by 1 base, with 17 bases between. In DNA form, the CDR3 reads TGTGCCACTTCGGGCGGGAGTCTGAGCAATCAGCCCCAGCATTTT. Its translation: CATSGGSLSNQPQHF.

This clone was observed a single time. The CDR3 coding sequence is TGTGCCAGCAGTGAACTTGGGGCAGGGGTGTCGACAGATACGCAGTATTTT. Its translation: CASSELGAGVSTDTQYF. V usage is TRBV2 and J usage is TRBJ2-3; perhaps TRBD1 as D (6 bases). V gave up 2 bases and J gave up 3 bases, with 18 bases separating them. The CDR3 runs 17 residues. The germline V gene has CDR1 SNHLY and CDR2 FYNNEI.

CDR3 coding DNA: TGTGCCAGCTCACCGGGACTAGCGGGAGTGTTCGAGCAGTACTTC. Protein product: CASSPGLAGVFEQYF. The V gene is TRBV18, the J gene TRBJ2-7; 14 bases are shared with TRBD2. The J segment lost 6 bases and the V segment lost 3 bases, leaving 4 bases of the junction unmatched. The CDR3 extends over 15 amino acids. Per the germline V gene, CDR1 is KGHSH and CDR2 is LQKENI. Using reference TRBV18 and TRBJ2-7 for the parts outside the CDR3, the full variable domain is NAGVMQNPRHLVRRRGQEARLRCSPMKGHSHVYWYRQLPEEGLKFMVYLQKENIIDESGMPKERFSAEFPKEGPSILRIQQVVRGDSAAYFCASSPGLAGVFEQYFGPGTRLTVT.

The V call is TRBV5-1, the J call TRBJ1-5; 10 nucleotides align to TRBD1. Looked up from germline, CDR1 is SGHRS and CDR2 is YFSETQ. This CDR3 is built from 14 residues. V dropped 2 bases and J dropped 5; count of bases not matched to a gene: 1. The CDR3 protein is CASSFGTGDQPQHF. The DNA of the CDR3 is TGCGCCAGCAGCTTTGGGACAGGGGATCAGCCCCAGCATTTT.

V is TRBV5-1 and J is TRBJ1-3; no clear D. V was shortened by 0 bases and J by 2 bases, with 6 bases between the two germline ends. Germline CDR1 reads SGHRS; CDR2 reads YFSETQ. The CDR3 extends over 14 amino acids. CDR3 amino acids: CASSLAAAGNTIYF. The CDR3 DNA sequence: TGCGCCAGCAGCTTGGCGGCGGCTGGAAACACCATATATTTT. The complete variable domain, with remaining parts taken from reference TRBV5-1 and TRBJ1-3, reads KAGVTQTPRYLIKTRGQQVTLSCSPISGHRSVSWYQQTPGQGLQFLFEYFSETQRNKGNFPGRFSGRQFSNSRSEMNVSTLELGDSALYLCASSLAAAGNTIYFGEGSWLTVV.